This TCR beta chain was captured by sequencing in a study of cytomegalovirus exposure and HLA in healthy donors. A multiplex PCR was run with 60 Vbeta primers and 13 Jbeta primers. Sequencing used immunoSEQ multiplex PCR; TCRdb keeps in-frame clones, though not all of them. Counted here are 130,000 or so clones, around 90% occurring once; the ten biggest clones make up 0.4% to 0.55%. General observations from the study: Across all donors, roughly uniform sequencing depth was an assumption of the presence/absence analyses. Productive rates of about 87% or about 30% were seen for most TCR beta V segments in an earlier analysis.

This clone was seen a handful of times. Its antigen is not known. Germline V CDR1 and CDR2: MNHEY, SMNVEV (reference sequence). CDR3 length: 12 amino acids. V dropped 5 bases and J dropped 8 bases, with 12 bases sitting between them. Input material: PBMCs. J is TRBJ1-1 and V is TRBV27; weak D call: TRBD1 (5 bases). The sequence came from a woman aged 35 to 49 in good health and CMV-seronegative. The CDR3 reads CASSLQTVEAFF. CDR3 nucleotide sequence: TGTGCCAGCAGTCTTCAGACAGTAGAAGCTTTCTTT.